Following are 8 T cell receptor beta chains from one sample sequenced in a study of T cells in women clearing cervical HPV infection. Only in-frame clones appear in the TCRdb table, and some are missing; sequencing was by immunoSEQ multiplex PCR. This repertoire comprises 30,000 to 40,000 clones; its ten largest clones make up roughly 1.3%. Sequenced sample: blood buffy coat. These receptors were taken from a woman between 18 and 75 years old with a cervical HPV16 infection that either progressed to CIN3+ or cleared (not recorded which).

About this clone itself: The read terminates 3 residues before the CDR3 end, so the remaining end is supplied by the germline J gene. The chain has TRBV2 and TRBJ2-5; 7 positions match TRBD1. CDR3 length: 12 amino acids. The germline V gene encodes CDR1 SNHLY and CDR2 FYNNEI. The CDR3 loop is CASTPGTDTQYF. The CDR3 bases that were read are TGTGCCAGCACTCCAGGGACAGATACC.

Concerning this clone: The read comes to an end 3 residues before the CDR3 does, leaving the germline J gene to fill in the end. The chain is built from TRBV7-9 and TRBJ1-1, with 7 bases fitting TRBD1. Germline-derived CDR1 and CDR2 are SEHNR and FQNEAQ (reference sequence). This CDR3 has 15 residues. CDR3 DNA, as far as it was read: TGTGCCAGCAGCTTAGGGACAGGATTCCAAGAGACA. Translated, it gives CASSLGTGFQET. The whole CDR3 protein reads CASSLGTGFQETAFF.

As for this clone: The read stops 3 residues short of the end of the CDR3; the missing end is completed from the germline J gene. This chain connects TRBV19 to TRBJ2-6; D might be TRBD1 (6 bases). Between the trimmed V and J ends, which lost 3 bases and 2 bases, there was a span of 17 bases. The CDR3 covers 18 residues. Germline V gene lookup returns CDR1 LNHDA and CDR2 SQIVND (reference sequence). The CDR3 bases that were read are TGTGCCAGTAGTATCACGATGGGGGCAGCAGCTGGGGCCAACGTC. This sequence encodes CASSITMGAAAGANV. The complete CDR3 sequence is CASSITMGAAAGANVLTF.

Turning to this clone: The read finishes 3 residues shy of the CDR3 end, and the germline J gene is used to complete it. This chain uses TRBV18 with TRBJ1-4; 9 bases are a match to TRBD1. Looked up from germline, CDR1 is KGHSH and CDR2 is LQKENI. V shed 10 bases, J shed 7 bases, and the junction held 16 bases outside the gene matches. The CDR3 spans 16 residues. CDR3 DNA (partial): TGTGCCATCAAAGAGGGACAGGGAGGCGTCGGTGAAAAA. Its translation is CAIKEGQGGVGEK. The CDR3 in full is CAIKEGQGGVGEKLFF.

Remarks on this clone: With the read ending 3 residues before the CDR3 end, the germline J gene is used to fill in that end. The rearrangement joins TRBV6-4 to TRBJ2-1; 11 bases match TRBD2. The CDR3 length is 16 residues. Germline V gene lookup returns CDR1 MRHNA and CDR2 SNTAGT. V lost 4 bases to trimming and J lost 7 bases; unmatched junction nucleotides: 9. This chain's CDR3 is CASSATLAGVKNEQFF. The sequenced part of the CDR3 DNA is TGTGCCAGCAGTGCGACACTAGCGGGAGTGAAAAATGAG.

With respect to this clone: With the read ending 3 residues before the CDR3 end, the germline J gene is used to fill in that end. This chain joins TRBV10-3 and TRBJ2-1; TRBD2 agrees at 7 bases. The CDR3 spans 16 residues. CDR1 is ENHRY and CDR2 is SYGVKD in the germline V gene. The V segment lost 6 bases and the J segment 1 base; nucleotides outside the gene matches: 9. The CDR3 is CAIRKTSAISYNEQFF. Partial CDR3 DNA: TGTGCCATCAGGAAAACTAGCGCCATTTCCTACAATGAG.

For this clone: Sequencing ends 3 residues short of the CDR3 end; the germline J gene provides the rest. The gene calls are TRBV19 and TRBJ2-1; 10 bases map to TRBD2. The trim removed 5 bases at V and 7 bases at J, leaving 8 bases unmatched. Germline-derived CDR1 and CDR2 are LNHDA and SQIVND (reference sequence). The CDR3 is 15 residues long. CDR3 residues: CASSVLAGAGNEQFF. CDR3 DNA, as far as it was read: TGTGCCAGTAGTGTCCTAGCGGGAGCGGGGAATGAG.

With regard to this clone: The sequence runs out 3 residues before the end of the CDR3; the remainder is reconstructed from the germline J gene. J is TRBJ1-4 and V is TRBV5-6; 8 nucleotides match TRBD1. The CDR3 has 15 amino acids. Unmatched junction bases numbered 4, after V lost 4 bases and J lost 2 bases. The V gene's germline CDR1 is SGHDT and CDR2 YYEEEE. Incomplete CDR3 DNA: TGTGCCAGCAGCCCCGGGACAGGCACTAATGAAAAA. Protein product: CASSPGTGTNEK. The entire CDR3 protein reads CASSPGTGTNEKLFF. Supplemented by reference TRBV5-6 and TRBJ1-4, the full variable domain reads DAGVTQSPTHLIKTRGQQVTLRCSPKSGHDTVSWYQQALGQGPQFIFQYYEEEERQRGNFPDRFSGHQFPNYSSELNVNALLLGDSALYLCASSPGTGTNEKLFFGSGTQLSVL.